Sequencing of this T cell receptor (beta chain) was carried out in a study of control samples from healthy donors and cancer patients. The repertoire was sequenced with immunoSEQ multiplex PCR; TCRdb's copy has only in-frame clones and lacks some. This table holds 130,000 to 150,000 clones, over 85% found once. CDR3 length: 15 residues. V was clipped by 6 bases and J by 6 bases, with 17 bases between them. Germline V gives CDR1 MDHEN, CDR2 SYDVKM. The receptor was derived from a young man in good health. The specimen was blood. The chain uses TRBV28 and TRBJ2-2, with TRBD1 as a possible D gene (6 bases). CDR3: CASRQSQGQAGELFF. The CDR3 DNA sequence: TGTGCCAGCAGACAGAGCCAGGGGCAGGCCGGGGAGCTGTTTTTT.